A selection of T cell receptor beta chains follows, all from one sample in a study of T cell repertoires in cytomegalovirus infection. These receptors' antigens are unknown. Each CDR3 protein is one row after TCRdb ran MiXCR on the reads. In the table there are 700,000 to 950,000 distinct CDR3 sequences, 32% of which are singletons. Here the sequenced sample was cultured CD8+ T cells from PBMCs, taken from culture after CMV antigen stimulation. Receptors originate from a human donor in good health (CMV status not recorded). Some clones in this sample may be carry-over from other donors' samples. The CDR3 runs from the conserved cysteine through the conserved F or W. A D gene is named only where the DNA matches it firmly. For some rows the clone size is stated as once, few or many, or as a class when expanded; others skip it.

D gene	clone size	V gene	J gene	CDR3 protein	CDR3 DNA
.	many	TRBV7-2	TRBJ2-2	CASSLTGVYTGELFF	TGTGCCAGCAGCTTAACGGGAGTTTACACCGGGGAGCTGTTTTTT
TRBD1	many	TRBV7-6	TRBJ1-1	CASSSGQGFLNTEAFF	TGTGCCAGCAGTAGTGGACAGGGCTTTTTGAACACTGAAGCTTTCTTT
.	.	TRBV2	TRBJ1-2	CASSEAVTNYGYTF	TGTGCCAGCAGTGAGGCTGTTACTAACTATGGCTACACCTTC
TRBD1	.	TRBV7-6	TRBJ2-2	CVSSPGTANTGELFF	TGTGTCAGCAGTCCCGGGACAGCGAACACCGGGGAGCTGTTTTTT
TRBD2	.	TRBV7-9	TRBJ2-3	CASRRLAGGGTDTQYF	TGTGCCAGCAGAAGACTAGCGGGGGGTGGCACAGATACGCAGTATTTT
.	.	TRBV6-6	TRBJ2-2	CASRRFISSLEDTGELFF	TGTGCCAGCCGAAGATTCATTTCAAGCCTAGAGGACACCGGGGAGCTGTTTTTT
.	many	TRBV6-5	TRBJ2-3	CASSPSGTPRYF	TGTGCCAGCAGTCCCTCCGGGACTCCTAGGTATTTT
.	many	TRBV7-9	TRBJ2-2	CASGSEGNTGELFF	TGTGCCAGCGGTTCCGAGGGGAACACCGGGGAGCTGTTTTTT
TRBD2	many	TRBV7-8	TRBJ2-3	CASSQRGGPTDTQYF	TGTGCCAGCAGCCAACGGGGGGGCCCTACAGATACGCAGTATTTT
.	.	TRBV20-1	TRBJ1-1	CSAKDMNTEAFF	TGCAGTGCTAAAGACATGAACACTGAAGCTTTCTTT
TRBD1	.	TRBV14	TRBJ1-1	CASSPPGQAMNTEAFF	TGTGCCAGCAGCCCTCCCGGACAGGCTATGAACACTGAAGCTTTCTTT
TRBD1	few	TRBV6-5	TRBJ2-1	CASRTQGADEQFF	TGTGCCAGCAGAACACAGGGGGCGGATGAGCAGTTCTTC
.	.	TRBV7-9	TRBJ2-3	CASSSTQGSTDTQYF	TGTGCCAGCAGCTCAACGCAGGGAAGCACAGATACGCAGTATTTT
.	.	TRBV5-8	TRBJ1-2	CASSLGQGNNYGYTF	TGTGCCAGCAGCTTGGGGCAAGGGAATAACTATGGCTACACCTTC
.	many	TRBV4-1	TRBJ1-4	CASSQRTGGEKLFF	TGCGCCAGCAGCCAACGGACGGGGGGTGAAAAACTGTTTTTT
.	.	TRBV4-1	TRBJ1-4	CASSQEETGATNEKLFF	TGCGCCAGCAGCCAAGAAGAGACAGGAGCAACTAATGAAAAACTGTTTTTT
TRBD2	.	TRBV20-1	TRBJ2-1	CSARETSGGAIYNEQFF	TGCAGTGCTAGAGAGACTAGCGGGGGGGCGATTTACAATGAGCAGTTCTTC
.	.	TRBV28	TRBJ1-2	CASSLTESAVDYGYTF	TGTGCCAGCAGTTTAACGGAGTCGGCGGTTGACTATGGCTACACCTTC
.	once	TRBV7-4	TRBJ2-2	CASSSPGPTRELFF	TGTGCCAGCAGCTCCCCCGGCCCAACACGGGAGCTGTTTTTT
.	.	TRBV5-5	TRBJ1-1	CASSLDYPGSTEAFF	TGTGCCAGCAGCTTGGATTACCCAGGGAGTACTGAAGCTTTCTTT
.	.	TRBV4-2	TRBJ1-5	CASSQDAGHNQPQHF	TGTGCCAGCAGCCAAGATGCAGGGCACAATCAGCCCCAGCATTTT
.	.	TRBV7-6	TRBJ1-2	CASSESGPYYGYTF	TGTGCCAGCAGCGAATCGGGACCGTACTATGGCTACACCTTC
.	.	TRBV19	TRBJ1-1	CASSPLNGAEAFF	TGTGCCAGTAGTCCATTGAATGGCGCTGAAGCTTTCTTT